The TCR beta chain under discussion was sequenced for a study of circulating CD8 cells and anti-PD-1 response in melanoma. Points from the study as a whole: Clonotype sharing was highest between DPOS and TIGIT subsets. Patients included both untreated and previously treated individuals. Expanded sorted subsets were checked for tumor reactivity using peptides.

By sample fraction, this clonotype is medium-sized. Its antigen is not identified. Live CD3+CD8+TCRalphabeta+ cells were sorted into four subsets by PD-1 and/or TIGIT. Each library started from around 14 ng of total RNA using the QIAseq Immune Repertoire TCR panel. TCRdb used MiXCR to reprocess the reads, holding one entry per CDR3 protein. The sample comprises 1,000 or so distinct CDR3 sequences, approximately 9.8% of which are singletons, and roughly 55% rests with the top ten. V lost 2 bases, J lost 2 bases, and 13 bases lay in between. The germline CDR1 and CDR2 sequences are MGHDK and SYGVNS. This CDR3 is built from 15 residues.

The specimen was CD8+ T cells from PBMCs, collected at baseline or after one month of anti-PD-1 therapy (not recorded which). This receptor was identified in a human donor with melanoma. The genes are TRBV25-1 and TRBJ2-7, with TRBD2 as a possible D gene (6 bases). CDR3 sequence reads: CASSEVTGGAYEQYF. The CDR3 coding sequence is TGTGCCAGCAGTGAAGTCACCGGAGGGGCCTACGAGCAGTACTTC.